Listed below are T cell receptor beta chains from one sample, sequenced in a study of memory CD8 T cells in hepatitis C reinfection. Clones were sequenced by immunoSEQ multiplex PCR, and TCRdb holds only the in-frame ones, with some missing. The sample holds tens of thousands of clones, approximately 88% seen once. Source material: naive CD8+ T cells sorted from blood. These receptor sequences come from a man younger than 35 with hepatitis C virus infection. CDR3s include the opening cysteine and the closing phenylalanine or tryptophan. The D gene is left open where the match is weak. Clone size is shown for a subset of rows, as once, few, many or a class of expanded clone.

>TRBV19|TRBJ1-4|-|-
TGTGCCAGTAACGGGGGATTAACTAATGAAAAACTGTTTTTT
CASNGGLTNEKLFF
>TRBV4-1|TRBJ2-1|-|-
TGCGCCAGCAGCCAAGATAGGCGGAGCTACAATGAGCAGTTCTTC
CASSQDRRSYNEQFF
>TRBV28|TRBJ2-1|TRBD2|-
TGTGCCAGCAGTCCCCATAGCGGGAGGGCCGATTTTGAGCAGTTCTTC
CASSPHSGRADFEQFF
>TRBV11-2|TRBJ1-6|-|-
TGTGCCAGCAGCGTGGACGGACTAAGTAATTCACCCCTCCACTTT
CASSVDGLSNSPLHF
>TRBV15|TRBJ2-5|-|-
TGTGCCACCAGCCCACTCCCTGGGAGAGAGACCCAGTACTTC
CATSPLPGRETQYF
>TRBV5-6|TRBJ2-6|-|once
TGTGCCAGCAGTCCACTACAGGGAAATACTGGGGCCAACGTCCTGACTTTC
CASSPLQGNTGANVLTF
>TRBV19|TRBJ2-7|TRBD2|once
TGTGCCAGTAGCATGGGACTAGCGGTCTACGAGCAGTACTTC
CASSMGLAVYEQYF
>TRBV7-9|TRBJ1-2|-|-
TGTGCCAGCAGTAACCCGGACAGCCTACTCTATGGCTACACCTTC
CASSNPDSLLYGYTF
>TRBV11-2|TRBJ2-1|TRBD2|-
TGTGCCAGCAGCTTTCAAACTAGCGGGGGGGATGAGCAGTTCTTC
CASSFQTSGGDEQFF
>TRBV4-3|TRBJ2-2|TRBD1|-
TGCGCCAGCAGCCCCGGGACAGGGGGCGGGGAGCTGTTTTTT
CASSPGTGGGELFF
>TRBV5-6|TRBJ2-1|TRBD2|-
TGTGCCAGCAGCCCGGGACTAGCGGGACGCAATGAGCAGTTCTTC
CASSPGLAGRNEQFF